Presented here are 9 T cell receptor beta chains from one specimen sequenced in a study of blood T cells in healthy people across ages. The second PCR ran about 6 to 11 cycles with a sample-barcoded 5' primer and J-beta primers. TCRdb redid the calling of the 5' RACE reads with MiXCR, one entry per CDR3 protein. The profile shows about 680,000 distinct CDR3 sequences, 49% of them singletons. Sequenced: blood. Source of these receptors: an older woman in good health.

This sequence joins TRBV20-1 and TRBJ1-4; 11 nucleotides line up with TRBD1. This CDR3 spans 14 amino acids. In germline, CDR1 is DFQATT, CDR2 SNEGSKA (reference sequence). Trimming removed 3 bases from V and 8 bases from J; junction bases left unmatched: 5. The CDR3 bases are TGCAGTGCTAGGGAGGACAGGGGGCAAGAAAAACTGTTTTTT. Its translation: CSAREDRGQEKLFF.

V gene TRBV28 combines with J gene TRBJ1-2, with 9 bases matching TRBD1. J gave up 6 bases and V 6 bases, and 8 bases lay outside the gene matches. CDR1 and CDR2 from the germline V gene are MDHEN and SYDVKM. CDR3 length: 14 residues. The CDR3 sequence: CASRTGTGYDGYTF. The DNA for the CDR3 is TGTGCCAGCAGGACCGGGACAGGGTACGATGGCTACACCTTC.

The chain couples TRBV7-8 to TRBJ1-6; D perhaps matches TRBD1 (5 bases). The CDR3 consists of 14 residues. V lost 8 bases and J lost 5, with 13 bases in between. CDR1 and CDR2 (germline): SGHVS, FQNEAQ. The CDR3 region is CASRPDNHNSPLHF. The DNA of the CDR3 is TGTGCCAGCCGTCCGGACAACCATAATTCACCCCTCCACTTT.

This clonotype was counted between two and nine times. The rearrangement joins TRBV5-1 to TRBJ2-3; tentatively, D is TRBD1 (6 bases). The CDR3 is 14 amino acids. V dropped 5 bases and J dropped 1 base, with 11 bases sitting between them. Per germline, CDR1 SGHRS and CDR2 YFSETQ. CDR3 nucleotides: TGCGCCAGCAGATTGAACAGGGGCACAGATACGCAGTATTTT. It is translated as CASRLNRGTDTQYF.

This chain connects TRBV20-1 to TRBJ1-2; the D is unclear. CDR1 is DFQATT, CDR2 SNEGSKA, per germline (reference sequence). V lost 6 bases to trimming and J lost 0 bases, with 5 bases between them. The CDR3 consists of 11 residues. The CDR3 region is CSATSNYGYTF. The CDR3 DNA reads TGCAGTGCCACATCTAACTATGGCTACACCTTC.

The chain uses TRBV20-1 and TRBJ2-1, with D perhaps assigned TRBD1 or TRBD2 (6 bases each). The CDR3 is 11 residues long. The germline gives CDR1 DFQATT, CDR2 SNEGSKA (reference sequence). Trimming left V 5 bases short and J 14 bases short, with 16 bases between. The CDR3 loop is CSAFGQRAKFF. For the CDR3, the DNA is TGCAGTGCTTTCGGACAGCGGGCTAAGTTCTTC.

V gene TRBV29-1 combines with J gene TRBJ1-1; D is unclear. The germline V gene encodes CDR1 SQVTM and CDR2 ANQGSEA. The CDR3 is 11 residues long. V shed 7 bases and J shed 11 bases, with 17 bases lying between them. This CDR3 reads CSGKGSERAFF. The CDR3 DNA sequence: TGCAGCGGCAAGGGTAGTGAGAGGGCTTTCTTT.

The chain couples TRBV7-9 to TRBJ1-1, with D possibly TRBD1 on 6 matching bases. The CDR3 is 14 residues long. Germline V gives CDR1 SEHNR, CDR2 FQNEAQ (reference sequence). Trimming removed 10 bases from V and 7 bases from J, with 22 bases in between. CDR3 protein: CATKFPGGALEAFF. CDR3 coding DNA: TGTGCCACCAAATTCCCTGGGGGCGCTCTTGAAGCTTTCTTT.

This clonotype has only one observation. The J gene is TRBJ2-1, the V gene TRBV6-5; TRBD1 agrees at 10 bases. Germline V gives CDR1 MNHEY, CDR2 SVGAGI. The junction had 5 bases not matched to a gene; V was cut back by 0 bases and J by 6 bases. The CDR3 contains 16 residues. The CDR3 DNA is TGTGCCAGCAGTTACTCAGACAGGGGGCCCCCCAATGAGCAGTTCTTC. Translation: CASSYSDRGPPNEQFF.